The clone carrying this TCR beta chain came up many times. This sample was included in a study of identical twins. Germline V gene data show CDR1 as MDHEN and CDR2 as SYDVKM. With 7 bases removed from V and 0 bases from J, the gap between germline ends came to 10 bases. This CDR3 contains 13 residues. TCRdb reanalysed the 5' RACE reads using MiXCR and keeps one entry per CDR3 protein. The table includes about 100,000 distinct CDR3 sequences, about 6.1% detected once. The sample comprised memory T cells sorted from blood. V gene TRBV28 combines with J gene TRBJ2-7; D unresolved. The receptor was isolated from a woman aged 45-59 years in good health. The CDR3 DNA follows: TGTGCCAGCACCCAAGCCCCCTCCTACGAGCAGTACTTC. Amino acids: CASTQAPSYEQYF.